The next 27 T cell receptor beta chains were all read from a single sample in a study of early T cells in non-severe SARS-CoV-2 infection. Each CDR3 protein is one row after TCRdb ran MiXCR on the 5' RACE reads. The table lists tens of thousands of distinct CDR3 sequences, roughly 4% of them singletons. Sequenced: whole blood. These receptors all stem from an adult who was a healthcare worker with PCR-confirmed SARS-CoV-2 infection or an uninfected control (not recorded which).

This clonotype was detected many times. The chain combines TRBV29-1 with TRBJ1-2, with D possibly matching TRBD1 (5 bases). V was trimmed by 1 base and J by 7 bases, leaving 10 bases between them. This CDR3 is built from 12 residues. Per germline, CDR1 SQVTM and CDR2 ANQGSEA. The CDR3, as DNA: TGCAGCGTTGAAGCCAGGGCTGGTGGCTACACCTTC. Translating it yields CSVEARAGGYTF.

This clonotype was detected many times. CDR3: CASTKKTGDGYTF. In DNA, the CDR3 is TGTGCCAGCACCAAAAAGACAGGGGATGGCTACACCTTC. This chain links TRBV6-5 with TRBJ1-2, with 8 bases matching TRBD1. The J segment lost 6 bases and the V segment lost 7 bases, leaving 7 bases of the junction unmatched. The CDR3 has 13 amino acids. Germline V gene lookup returns CDR1 MNHEY and CDR2 SVGAGI.

This clonotype was seen many times. For the CDR3, the DNA is TGTGCCAGCAGCTTAGGCTCAGGACAGGGATTCTACACCTTC. Its protein product is CASSLGSGQGFYTF. V usage is TRBV11-2 and J usage is TRBJ1-2; 8 nucleotides line up with TRBD1. J gave up 10 bases and V 1 base, and 8 bases lay outside the gene matches. Per the germline V gene, CDR1 is SGHAT and CDR2 is FQNNGV. CDR3 length: 14 residues.

In its sample, this clonotype ranks as medium-sized. This chain uses TRBV7-9 with TRBJ2-7, with unresolved D. Germline V CDR1 and CDR2: SEHNR, FQNEAQ (reference sequence). V was clipped by 1 base and J by 2 bases, with 12 bases between them. The length of the CDR3 is 15 residues. CDR3 residues: CASSLGTLPAYEQYF. DNA for the CDR3: TGTGCCAGCAGCTTAGGAACTTTACCTGCCTACGAGCAGTACTTC.

The gene calls are TRBV12-3 or TRBV12-4 and TRBJ2-3, with 11 positions matching TRBD2. The CDR3 is 16 residues long. J lost 0 bases, V lost 2 bases, and 1 base had no gene match. The CDR3 region is CASSLSSGGSTDTQYF. The CDR3 nucleotides are TGTGCCAGCAGTTTATCTAGCGGGGGGAGCACAGATACGCAGTATTTT.

This clonotype was seen many times. The J gene is TRBJ2-1, the V gene TRBV5-6, with D hard to call. The CDR3 is 12 amino acids. Trimming took off 4 bases at V and 4 bases at J, with 6 bases between the two ends. Germline CDR1 reads SGHDT; CDR2 reads YYEEEE. Here the CDR3 DNA reads TGTGCCAGCAGCCCCCAGTACAATGAGCAGTTCTTC. Its protein is CASSPQYNEQFF.

This clonotype appeared a few times. This chain connects TRBV25-1 to TRBJ1-1; the D gene is possibly TRBD1 (6 bases). This CDR3 has 12 residues. Deletions cut 6 bases from V and 8 bases from J, with 13 bases between. The germline gives CDR1 MGHDK, CDR2 SYGVNS. The CDR3: CASRTNTGEAFF. DNA for the CDR3: TGTGCCAGCAGAACCAATACAGGGGAAGCTTTCTTT.

There are many counts of this clonotype. The V gene is TRBV30, the J gene TRBJ1-2, with D unresolved. Between the trimmed V and J ends, which lost 5 bases and 4 bases, there was a span of 11 bases. The CDR3 length is 12 residues. CDR1 GTSNPN and CDR2 SVGIG come from the germline V gene (reference sequence). For the CDR3, the DNA is TGTGCCTGGGACCCGGGCAGCTATGGCTACACCTTC. Protein product: CAWDPGSYGYTF.

As to this clonotype: Just one base apart from a much larger clone, this may be a read error. The rearrangement joins TRBV7-3 to TRBJ1-1; D unresolved. Germline V gene lookup returns CDR1 SGHTA and CDR2 FQGTGA. V lost 5 bases to trimming and J lost 6 bases, with 10 bases between them. This CDR3 has 12 residues. The CDR3 coding sequence is TGTGCCAGCAGCCCAGGAGAGGCTGAAGCTTTCTTT. Its translation is CASSPGEAEAFF. The variable domain in full, completed from reference TRBV7-3 and TRBJ1-1, reads GAGVSQTPSNKVTEKGKYVELRCDPISGHTALYWYRQSLGQGPEFLIYFQGTGAADDSGLPNDRFFAVRPEGSVSTLKIQRTERGDSAVYLCASSPGEAEAFFGQGTRLTVV.

This clonotype came up many times. The chain has TRBV19 and TRBJ2-1, with a weak D call TRBD2 (6 bases). Germline values: CDR1 LNHDA, CDR2 SQIVND (reference sequence). There are 12 residues in the CDR3. Deletions cut 5 bases from V and 12 bases from J, with 14 bases between. CDR3 DNA sequence: TGTGCCAGTAGTTCTCCTCGGGGAGGGCAGTTCTTC. Its protein product is CASSSPRGGQFF.

This clonotype was counted at least ten times. The V and J genes are TRBV6-2 or TRBV6-3 and TRBJ1-5, with D uncertain. V dropped 0 bases and J dropped 0 bases, with 3 bases sitting between them. This CDR3 comprises 14 residues. Germline lookup yields CDR1 MNHEY and CDR2 SVGEGT. The CDR3, as DNA: TGTGCCAGCAGTTACTCGAGTAGCAATCAGCCCCAGCATTTT. Residues: CASSYSSSNQPQHF.

This clonotype was observed many times. This rearrangement joins TRBV11-2 to TRBJ2-7; unclear D gene. CDR3 length equals 13 residues. From germline, CDR1 is SGHAT and CDR2 FQNNGV. With 2 bases removed from V and 6 bases from J, the gap between germline ends came to 11 bases. CDR3 DNA: TGTGCCAGCAGCTTACCGGGCCCACGCGAGCAGTACTTC. This translates into CASSLPGPREQYF.

This clonotype was observed at least ten times. The chain uses TRBV19 and TRBJ1-5, with a possible D match to TRBD1 (6 bases). Trimming shortened V by 6 bases and J by 4 bases, and 13 bases separated the two germline ends. Germline-derived CDR1 and CDR2 are LNHDA and SQIVND (reference sequence). This CDR3 is built from 14 residues. The CDR3: CASSETGKNQPQHF. CDR3 nucleotide sequence: TGTGCCAGTAGCGAGACAGGAAAAAATCAGCCCCAGCATTTT. Using reference TRBV19 and TRBJ1-5 for the parts outside the CDR3, the full variable domain is DGGITQSPKYLFRKEGQNVTLSCEQNLNHDAMYWYRQDPGQGLRLIYYSQIVNDFQKGDIAEGYSVSREKKESFPLTVTSAQKNPTAFYLCASSETGKNQPQHFGDGTRLSIL.

This clonotype was found many times. The chain's CDR3 is CASSPRGAYEQYF. CDR3 bases: TGTGCCAGCAGCCCCCGCGGGGCCTACGAGCAGTACTTC. The chain is built from TRBV3-1 and TRBJ2-7; tentatively, D is TRBD2 (6 bases). Germline loops: CDR1 LGHDT, CDR2 YNNKEL (reference sequence). There are 13 residues in the CDR3. V was cut by 4 bases and J by 2 bases, with 9 bases left in between.

This clonotype was recorded many times. The rearrangement uses TRBV7-2 and TRBJ2-2, with D perhaps matching TRBD1 or TRBD2 (5 bases each). Germline V gives CDR1 SGHTA, CDR2 FQGNSA. The germline V and J ends were trimmed by 5 bases and 3 bases, with 13 bases remaining between them. CDR3 length equals 15 residues. The CDR3 nucleotides are TGTGCCAGCAGCCCTCGGGGCCCTCACACCGGGGAGCTGTTTTTT. It encodes CASSPRGPHTGELFF. The variable domain in full, with the rest retrieved from reference TRBV7-2 and TRBJ2-2, is GAGVSQSPSNKVTEKGKDVELRCDPISGHTALYWYRQSLGQGLEFLIYFQGNSAPDKSGLPSDRFSAERTGGSVSTLTIQRTQQEDSAVYLCASSPRGPHTGELFFGEGSRLTVL.

In this sample, this clonotype turned up many times. This sequence joins TRBV13 and TRBJ2-1; 11 bases fit TRBD2. This CDR3 spans 19 amino acids. CDR1 is PRHDT, CDR2 FYEKMQ, per germline (reference sequence). V trimming: 6 bases; J trimming: 5 bases; junction bases outside the gene matches: 18. The CDR3 bases are TGTGCCAGCAGTTTTTACGGGGACCCGGGACTAGCGGTGGACAATGAGCAGTTCTTC. This translates into CASSFYGDPGLAVDNEQFF.

In regard to this clonotype: With a much larger clone just one base away, this may be a read error. This likely comes from a read error, as the CDR3 has no conserved phenylalanine or tryptophan at its end. The V call is TRBV4-2, the J call TRBJ2-3, with 15 bases fitting TRBD2. V dropped 3 bases and J dropped 2; count of bases not matched to a gene: 6. Looked up from germline, CDR1 is LGHNA and CDR2 is YNFKEQ. The CDR3 has 18 amino acids. The CDR3 reads CASSHGLAGGPATDTQYS. The CDR3 DNA is TGTGCCAGCAGCCATGGACTAGCGGGAGGGCCTGCCACAGATACGCAGTATTCT.

This clonotype was seen ten or more times. The CDR3 loop reads CASGLGPENTGELFF. Here the CDR3 DNA reads TGTGCTAGTGGTCTGGGACCGGAGAACACCGGGGAGCTGTTTTTT. The chain combines TRBV12-5 with TRBJ2-2; D is possibly TRBD1 or TRBD2 (5 bases each). CDR3 size: 15 residues. The germline V gene encodes CDR1 LGHNT and CDR2 FRNRAP. V lost 5 bases and J 1 base, leaving 11 bases between the germline ends.

This clonotype was picked up many times. The V and J genes are TRBV6-1 and TRBJ2-7; possible D gene TRBD2, 6 bases. From germline, CDR1 is MNHNS and CDR2 SASEGT. This CDR3 comprises 13 residues. Trimming stripped 8 bases from V and 2 bases from J, with 13 bases between. CDR3 DNA: TGTGCCAGCGGTCAACTAGCTGCCTACGAGCAGTACTTC. Protein sequence: CASGQLAAYEQYF.

This clonotype was picked up many times. V and J are TRBV28 and TRBJ1-3; no definite D call. There are 11 residues in the CDR3. Germline loops: CDR1 MDHEN, CDR2 SYDVKM. V lost 2 bases and J lost 8, with 4 bases in between. The CDR3 DNA sequence: TGTGCCAGCAGTTTAACGGACACCATATATTTT. It specifies CASSLTDTIYF.

At least ten counts were recorded for this clonotype. The chain uses TRBV28 and TRBJ2-1, with D possibly matching TRBD1 (7 bases). Germline CDR1 is MDHEN and CDR2 is SYDVKM. Trimming stripped 5 bases from V and 5 bases from J, with 16 bases between. This CDR3 has 15 residues. The CDR3 sequence: CASSVPAGGNNEQFF. Here the CDR3 DNA reads TGTGCCAGCAGTGTTCCGGCAGGGGGGAACAATGAGCAGTTCTTC.

The chain combines TRBV29-1 with TRBJ2-7; D is undetermined. The germline CDR1 and CDR2 sequences are SQVTM and ANQGSEA. Trimming left V 8 bases short and J 5 bases short, with 13 bases between. CDR3 length equals 11 residues. The CDR3 bases are TGCAGCATCCAGACCTTCCACGAGCAGTACTTC. Its protein product is CSIQTFHEQYF.

This clonotype was counted at least ten times. The rearrangement uses TRBV25-1 and TRBJ1-2; 9 bases are a match to TRBD1. The CDR3 contains 16 residues. Germline V gives CDR1 MGHDK, CDR2 SYGVNS. The trim removed 3 bases at V and 6 bases at J, leaving 11 bases unmatched. This CDR3 reads CASSEKTGGGLNGYTF. In nucleotides, the CDR3 is TGTGCCAGCAGTGAGAAAACAGGGGGCGGCCTCAATGGCTACACCTTC.

This clonotype was counted many times. J is TRBJ1-1 and V is TRBV6-5; D uncertain. The CDR3 covers 15 residues. The V end lost 3 bases, the J end lost 1 base, and 12 bases lay between the germline ends. Germline V gene lookup returns CDR1 MNHEY and CDR2 SVGAGI. Written as DNA, the CDR3 is TGTGCCAGCAGTTATCGGCCATTGGGGAACACTGAAGCTTTCTTT. The encoded protein is CASSYRPLGNTEAFF.

This clonotype was seen many times. CDR3 sequence (DNA): TGTGCCACCAGTTTAAGTCGAGGTGAGCAGTTCTTC. Translation gives CATSLSRGEQFF. The J gene is TRBJ2-1, the V gene TRBV24-1; D gene ambiguous. CDR3 length equals 12 residues. Germline V lookup: CDR1 KGHDR, CDR2 SFDVKD. Trimming removed 6 bases at V and 9 bases at J, with 11 bases between.

The V gene is TRBV2, the J gene TRBJ1-2; D perhaps matches TRBD1 (6 bases). This CDR3 has 16 residues. Trimming took off 6 bases at V and 4 bases at J, with 21 bases between the two ends. Germline V lookup: CDR1 SNHLY, CDR2 FYNNEI. As DNA, the CDR3 is TGTGCCAGCAGCCCGGATGACAGGCCCTCTGGCTATGGCTACACCTTC. Protein sequence: CASSPDDRPSGYGYTF. The full variable domain, with the rest looked up from reference TRBV2 and TRBJ1-2, is EPEVTQTPSHQVTQMGQEVILRCVPISNHLYFYWYRQILGQKVEFLVSFYNNEISEKSEIFDDQFSVERPDGSNFTLKIRSTKLEDSAMYFCASSPDDRPSGYGYTFGSGTRLTVV.

This clonotype was recorded at least ten times. The genes are TRBV4-3 and TRBJ2-7, with TRBD2 identical over 9 bases. The junction had 11 bases not matched to a gene; V was cut back by 1 base and J by 4 bases. CDR1 is LGHNA and CDR2 is YSLEER in the germline V gene. The CDR3 is made up of 17 amino acids. CDR3 protein: CASSQAPGAGGRYEQYF. CDR3 bases: TGCGCCAGCAGCCAAGCTCCCGGTGCGGGAGGGCGATACGAGCAGTACTTC.